Sequencing of this TCR beta chain was carried out in a study of cytomegalovirus exposure and HLA in healthy donors. Study as a whole: Of 300 to 500 genotyped donors, 81% clustered with self-reported Caucasian donors.

Germline V gene sequence: CDR1 SEHNR, CDR2 FQNEAQ (reference sequence). With 3 bases removed from V and 2 bases from J, the gap between germline ends came to 13 bases. The CDR3 spans 15 residues. Findings of the study overall: When analyzed later, a missense DCLRE1C variant was found to be linked to TCR beta V- and J-gene trimming. Because they were indistinguishable, some V segments, including TRBV6-2 and TRBV6-3, were excluded. Altogether, some 170 TCR beta chains were recorded as cytomegalovirus-associated.

A multiplex PCR was run with 60 Vbeta primers and 13 Jbeta primers. Produced via immunoSEQ multiplex PCR; TCRdb's table is partial and in-frame only. The sample consists of about 140,000 clones, around 76% of them appearing once. Concerning this clone: Its antigen is currently unknown.

V is TRBV7-9 and J is TRBJ1-1; a possible D gene is TRBD1 (6 bases). The receptor's source is a man aged 18 to 29 in good health and CMV-seronegative. Sequencing was done on a sample of PBMCs. The CDR3 spells CASSFQGHRNTEAFF. The CDR3, as DNA: TGTGCCAGCAGCTTCCAGGGACATAGAAACACTGAAGCTTTCTTT.